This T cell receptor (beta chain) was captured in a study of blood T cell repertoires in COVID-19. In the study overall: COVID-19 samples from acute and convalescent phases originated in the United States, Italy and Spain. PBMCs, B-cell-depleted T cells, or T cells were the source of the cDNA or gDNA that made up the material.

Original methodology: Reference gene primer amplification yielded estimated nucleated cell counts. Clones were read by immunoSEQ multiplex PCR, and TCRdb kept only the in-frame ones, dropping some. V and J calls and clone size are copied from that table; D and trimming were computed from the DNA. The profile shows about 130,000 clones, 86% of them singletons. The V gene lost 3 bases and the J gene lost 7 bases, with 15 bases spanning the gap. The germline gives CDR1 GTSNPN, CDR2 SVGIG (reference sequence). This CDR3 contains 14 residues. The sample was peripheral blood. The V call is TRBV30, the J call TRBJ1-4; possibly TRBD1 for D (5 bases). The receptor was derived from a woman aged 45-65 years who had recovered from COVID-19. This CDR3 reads CAWSTGLGGEKLFF. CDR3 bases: TGTGCCTGGAGCACAGGCCTGGGGGGTGAAAAACTGTTTTTT. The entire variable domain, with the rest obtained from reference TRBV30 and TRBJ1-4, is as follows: SQTIHQWPATLVQPVGSPLSLECTVEGTSNPNLYWYRQAAGRGLQLLFYSVGIGQISSEVPQNLSASRPQDRQFILSSKKLLLSDSGFYLCAWSTGLGGEKLFFGSGTQLSVL.